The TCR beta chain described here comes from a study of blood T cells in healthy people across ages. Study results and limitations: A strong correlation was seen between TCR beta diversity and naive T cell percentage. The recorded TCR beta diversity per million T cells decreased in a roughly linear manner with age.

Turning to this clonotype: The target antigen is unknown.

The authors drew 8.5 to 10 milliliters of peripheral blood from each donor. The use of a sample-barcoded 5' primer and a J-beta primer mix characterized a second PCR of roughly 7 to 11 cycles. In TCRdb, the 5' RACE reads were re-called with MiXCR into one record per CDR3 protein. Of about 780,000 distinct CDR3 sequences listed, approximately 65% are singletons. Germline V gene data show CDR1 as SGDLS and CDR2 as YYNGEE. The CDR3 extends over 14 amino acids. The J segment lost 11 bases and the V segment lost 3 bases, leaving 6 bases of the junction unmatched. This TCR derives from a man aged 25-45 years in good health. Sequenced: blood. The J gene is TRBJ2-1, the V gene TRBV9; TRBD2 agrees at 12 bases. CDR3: CASSATGLAGKQFF. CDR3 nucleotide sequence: TGTGCCAGCAGCGCCACCGGACTAGCGGGGAAGCAGTTCTTC.